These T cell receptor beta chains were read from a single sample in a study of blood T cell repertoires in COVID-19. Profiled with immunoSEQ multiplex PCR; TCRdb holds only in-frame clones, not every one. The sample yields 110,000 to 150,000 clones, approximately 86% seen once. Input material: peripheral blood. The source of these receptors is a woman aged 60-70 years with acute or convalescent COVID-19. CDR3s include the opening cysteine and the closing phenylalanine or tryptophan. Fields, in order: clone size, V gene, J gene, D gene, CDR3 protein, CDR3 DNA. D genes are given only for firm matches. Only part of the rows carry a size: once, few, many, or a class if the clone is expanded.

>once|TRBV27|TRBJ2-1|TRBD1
CASSQGDPSYNEQFF
TGTGCCAGCAGTCAGGGGGACCCCTCCTACAATGAGCAGTTCTTC
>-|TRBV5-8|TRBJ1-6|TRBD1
CASSSRQGRTPLHF
TGTGCCAGCAGCTCCCGACAGGGTAGAACACCCCTCCACTTT
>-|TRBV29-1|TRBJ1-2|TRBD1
CSVVPRDRMVGYTF
TGCAGCGTTGTCCCCCGGGACAGGATGGTTGGCTACACCTTC
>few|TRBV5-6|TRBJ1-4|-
CASRQTENEKLFF
TGTGCCAGCAGACAGACCGAGAATGAAAAACTGTTTTTT
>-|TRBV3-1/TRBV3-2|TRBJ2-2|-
CASSQLRARDGHTGELFF
TGTGCCAGCAGCCAACTCCGGGCGAGGGATGGTCATACCGGGGAGCTGTTTTTT
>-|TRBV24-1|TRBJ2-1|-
CATSDYTNSYNEQFF
TGTGCCACCAGTGATTACACAAACTCCTACAATGAGCAGTTCTTC
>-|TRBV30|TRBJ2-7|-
CAWSVERVTYEQYF
TGTGCCTGGAGTGTAGAGAGGGTAACCTACGAGCAGTACTTC
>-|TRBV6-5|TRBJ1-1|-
CASSPRGGTDTEAFF
TGTGCCAGCAGCCCGAGGGGGGGGACCGACACTGAAGCTTTCTTT
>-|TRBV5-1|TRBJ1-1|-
CASSLVEDTEAFF
TGCGCCAGCAGCTTGGTGGAGGACACTGAAGCTTTCTTT
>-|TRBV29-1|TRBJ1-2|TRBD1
CSAGTGGYTF
TGCAGCGCAGGGACAGGTGGCTACACCTTC
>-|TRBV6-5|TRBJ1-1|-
CASSRAAGNTEAFF
TGTGCCAGCTCCAGGGCTGCCGGGAACACTGAAGCTTTCTTT
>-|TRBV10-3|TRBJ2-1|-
CAISDSNSPIQFF
TGTGCCATCAGTGACTCGAACAGTCCCATCCAGTTCTTC
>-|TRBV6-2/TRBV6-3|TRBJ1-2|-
CASSYGPDPNYGYTF
TGTGCCAGCAGTTACGGGCCAGATCCTAACTATGGCTACACCTTC
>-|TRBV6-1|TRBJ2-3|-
CASSAFTATSTDTQYF
TGTGCCAGCAGTGCCTTTACAGCCACTTCCACAGATACGCAGTATTTT
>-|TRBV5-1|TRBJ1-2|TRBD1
CASSIVGQGKYGYTF
TGCGCCAGCAGCATAGTCGGACAGGGAAAATATGGCTACACCTTC
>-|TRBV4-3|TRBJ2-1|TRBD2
CASSQESPSGGDEQFF
TGCGCCAGCAGCCAAGAGAGTCCTAGCGGGGGAGATGAGCAGTTCTTC
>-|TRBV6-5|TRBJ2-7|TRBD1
CASSYTRDRDNEQYF
TGTGCCAGCAGTTACACCCGGGACAGGGACAACGAGCAGTACTTC
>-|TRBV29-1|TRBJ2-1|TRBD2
CSVYTGLAGGSYNEQFF
TGCAGCGTTTACACGGGACTAGCGGGGGGCTCCTACAATGAGCAGTTCTTC
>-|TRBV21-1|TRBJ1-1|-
CASSKGPQGRTEAFF
TGTGCCAGCAGCAAAGGCCCCCAGGGGCGCACTGAAGCTTTCTTT
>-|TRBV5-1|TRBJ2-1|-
CVSSHEGPPVGEQFF
TGCGTCAGCAGCCACGAGGGTCCACCAGTTGGTGAGCAGTTCTTC
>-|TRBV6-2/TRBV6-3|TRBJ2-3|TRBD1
CASSFRGPPTDTQYF
TGTGCCAGCAGCTTCAGGGGGCCTCCCACAGATACGCAGTATTTT
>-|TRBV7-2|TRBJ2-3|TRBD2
CASSLVTSGGSGTDTQYF
TGTGCCAGCAGCTTAGTCACTAGCGGGGGGTCGGGCACAGATACGCAGTATTTT
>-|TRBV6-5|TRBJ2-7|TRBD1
CASSKDRDIGEQYF
TGTGCCAGCAGCAAGGACAGGGACATAGGAGAGCAGTACTTC
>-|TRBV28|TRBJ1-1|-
CASSSLVAFF
TGTGCCAGCAGTTCGCTAGTAGCTTTCTTT
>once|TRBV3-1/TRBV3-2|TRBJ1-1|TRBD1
CASSPTDDREFEAFF
TGTGCCAGCAGCCCAACGGATGACAGGGAGTTCGAAGCTTTCTTT
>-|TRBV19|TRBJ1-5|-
CASSTQEYQPQHF
TGTGCCAGTAGTACACAGGAATATCAGCCCCAGCATTTT
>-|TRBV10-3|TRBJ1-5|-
CAISANQGRNQPQHF
TGTGCCATCAGTGCCAACCAGGGGAGAAATCAGCCCCAGCATTTT
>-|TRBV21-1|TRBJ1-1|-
CASSKIRDTYTEAFF
TGTGCCAGCAGCAAAATCCGGGACACCTACACTGAAGCTTTCTTT
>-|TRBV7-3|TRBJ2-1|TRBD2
CASSRTSGNEQFF
TGTGCCAGCAGCCGGACTAGCGGGAATGAGCAGTTCTTC
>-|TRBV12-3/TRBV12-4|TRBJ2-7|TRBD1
CASSQGANYEQYF
TGTGCCAGCAGTCAGGGGGCCAACTACGAGCAGTACTTC
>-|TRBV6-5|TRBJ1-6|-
CASSRQGDSPLHF
TGTGCCAGCAGTCGGCAGGGTGATTCACCCCTCCACTTT
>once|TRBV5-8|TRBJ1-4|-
CASSLGLGGEKLFF
TGTGCCAGCAGCTTGGGGCTCGGGGGAGAAAAACTGTTTTTT
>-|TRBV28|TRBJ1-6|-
CASGGQSRSYNSPLHF
TGTGCCAGCGGTGGACAGTCCCGCTCCTATAATTCACCCCTCCACTTT
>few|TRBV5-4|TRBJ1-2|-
CASSLGGPDGYTF
TGTGCCAGCAGCTTGGGGGGGCCTGATGGCTACACCTTC
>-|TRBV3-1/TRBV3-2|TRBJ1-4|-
CASSLGQGNEKLFF
TGTGCCAGCAGCCTGGGGCAGGGGAATGAAAAACTGTTTTTT
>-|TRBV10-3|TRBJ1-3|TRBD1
CAISVTTGVSGNTIYF
TGTGCCATCAGTGTTACCACAGGGGTCTCTGGAAACACCATATATTTT
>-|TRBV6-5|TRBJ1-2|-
CASTPGANYGYTF
TGTGCCAGCACTCCAGGGGCTAACTATGGCTACACCTTC
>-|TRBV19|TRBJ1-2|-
CASSIPERSYTF
TGTGCCAGTAGTATCCCAGAAAGAAGCTACACCTTC
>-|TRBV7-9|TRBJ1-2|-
CASSLPVANYGYTF
TGTGCCAGCAGCTTACCAGTTGCTAACTATGGCTACACCTTC
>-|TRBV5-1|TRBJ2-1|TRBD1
CASSSDRGRGFMGNEQFF
TGCGCCAGCAGCTCGGACAGGGGGCGCGGGTTTATGGGGAATGAGCAGTTCTTC